The table lists the clone carrying this TCR beta chain with a few counts. Its antigen is not identified. Trimming cost V 0 bases and J 7 bases, with 7 bases left between them. CDR1 and CDR2 (germline): SGHVS, FQNEAQ. The CDR3 runs to 13 residues. All of the donors were Caucasians in good health. This sample was included in a study of identical twins. General observations from the study: The models gave estimates that fell short of the out-of-frame TCR alpha sharing seen in monozygotic twins. Beta out-of-frame sequences showed weaker excess twin sharing. Cord blood beta clonotypes that were abundant carried fewer insertions, and memory repertoires showed no such trend.

Each CDR3 protein is one row after TCRdb ran MiXCR on the 5' RACE reads. The sample lists under 1 million distinct CDR3 sequences; roughly 12% were seen once. These data were also reused for a study on yellow fever vaccine responses in identical twins.

The source material was PBMCs. The chain carries TRBV7-8 and TRBJ1-3, with D perhaps TRBD1 (6 bases). This clonotype originated in a woman between 18 and 30 years old in good health. The CDR3, as DNA: TGTGCCAGCAGCTTAGCCCAGGGGAACACCATATATTTT. It encodes CASSLAQGNTIYF.